The 28 T cell receptor beta chains reported below all come from one sample, sequenced in a study of tumor and adjacent non-tumor tissue in lung cancer. The template was RNA from unsorted bulk tissue. A modified ARM-PCR protocol with three rounds of nested PCR amplified TCRbeta. TCRdb reanalysed the multiplex PCR reads using MiXCR and keeps one entry per CDR3 protein. The sample carries about 75,000 distinct CDR3 sequences, around 77% recorded once. Sequences were obtained from lung tumor tissue. The receptors here all came from a woman aged 50 to 60 with non-small cell lung cancer.

The CDR3 region is CATSHSPGQGGYEQYF. The CDR3 bases are TGTGCCACCAGTCATTCCCCGGGACAGGGCGGATACGAGCAGTACTTC. The chain has TRBV24-1 and TRBJ2-7, with 9 bases that match TRBD1. This CDR3 region has 16 residues. The germline gives CDR1 KGHDR, CDR2 SFDVKD. The junction had 12 bases not matched to a gene; V was cut back by 6 bases and J by 4 bases.

As to this clonotype: The junction and the germline gene differ at one end; a read error may be behind it. The chain couples TRBV29-1 to TRBJ2-2; D might be TRBD2 (6 bases). CDR3 length: 14 residues. Germline CDR1 SQVTM, CDR2 ANQGSEA. This chain's CDR3 is CTVEGPSRTGELLF. For the CDR3, the DNA is TGCACCGTTGAAGGACCGTCCAGAACGGGGGAGCTGTTGTTT.

As concerns this clonotype: Compared with germline, one end of the junction differs, possibly owing to a read error. The chain couples TRBV11-2 to TRBJ2-3, with D uncertain. CDR3 length: 16 amino acids. CDR1 and CDR2 from the germline V gene are SGHAT and FQNNGV. The CDR3 spells CASSPVGYPPPDTQYF. The CDR3, as DNA: TGTGCCAGCAGCCCGGTGGGTTATCCGCCTCCAGATACACAGTATTTT.

As concerns this clonotype: An end of the junction differs from the germline gene, which may be a read error. V usage is TRBV10-3 and J usage is TRBJ2-7; weak D call: TRBD1 (8 bases). The CDR3 spans 14 residues. The germline gives CDR1 ENHRY, CDR2 SYGVKD. The CDR3 nucleotides read TGTGCCATCAGTGGGACAGGGACTACCTACGAGCAGTGCTTC. The encoded protein is CAISGTGTTYEQCF.

As for this clonotype: Compared with germline, one end of the junction differs, possibly owing to a read error. This sequence joins TRBV12-3 or TRBV12-4 and TRBJ2-3; 9 nucleotides align to TRBD2. The CDR3 extends over 16 amino acids. CDR3 in amino acids: CVSSSGSGSFADTQYF. The CDR3 DNA sequence: TGTGTCAGCAGTTCAGGTAGCGGGAGTTTCGCAGATACGCAGTATTTT.

As regards this clonotype: At one boundary the junction diverges from the germline segment, which might be a read error. J is TRBJ2-2 and V is TRBV6-1; D remains unclear. CDR3 size: 13 residues. Germline CDR1 MNHNS, CDR2 SASEGT. CDR3 nucleotide sequence: TGTGCCAGCAGTGGGGCCCCTGATGGGGAACTGTTTTTT. It yields the protein CASSGAPDGELFF.

Regarding this clonotype: The junction does not match germline at one end; this may be a read error. The chain is built from TRBV7-2 and TRBJ2-3, with 8 bases lining up with TRBD2. The germline CDR1 and CDR2 sequences are SGHTA and FQGNSA. The CDR3 is 15 residues long. CDR3 nucleotide sequence: TGTGCCTGCAGCTTAGACGGGAGGGCCCCAGATACGCAGTATTTT. Translated: CACSLDGRAPDTQYF.

Regarding this clonotype: The CDR3 does not end in the conserved phenylalanine or tryptophan, so this is likely a read error. This chain uses TRBV20-1 with TRBJ1-6; perhaps TRBD1 as D (6 bases). Germline V gene lookup returns CDR1 DFQATT and CDR2 SNEGSKA (reference sequence). The CDR3 is 16 amino acids. CDR3 protein: CNPRFRTASYNSPLHY. The CDR3 DNA reads TGCAATCCTAGGTTCAGGACAGCGTCATATAATTCACCCCTCCACTAT.

This clonotype was seen many times. The chain uses TRBV6-1 and TRBJ1-4, with a weak D call TRBD1 (6 bases). V was cut by 7 bases and J by 8 bases, with 14 bases left in between. Germline lookup yields CDR1 MNHNS and CDR2 SASEGT. This CDR3 region has 13 residues. The CDR3 here is CASNRDVNEKLFF. CDR3 DNA sequence: TGTGCCAGCAACAGGGACGTAAACGAAAAACTGTTTTTT.

This clonotype showed up many times. The chain combines TRBV28 with TRBJ1-1; a weak D match, TRBD1 (5 bases). CDR3 size: 14 residues. Trimming pared 5 bases from V and 4 bases from J, leaving 14 bases between. CDR1 and CDR2 (germline): MDHEN, SYDVKM. The CDR3 region has the DNA TGTGCCAGCAGTCGCGGGGGGGTTCGCACTGAAGCTTTCTTT. Protein sequence: CASSRGGVRTEAFF.

In its sample, this clonotype was seen once. A much larger clonotype is one base distant, so this may be a read error. The V and J genes are TRBV4-2 and TRBJ2-7, with 8 bases matching TRBD2. This CDR3 has 15 amino acids. Germline V gene sequence: CDR1 LGHNA, CDR2 YNFKEQ. CDR3 loop: CASSTRTSRPYEHYF. The CDR3 DNA follows: TGTGCCAGCAGCACTAGGACTAGCCGGCCTTACGAGCACTACTTC.

The chain carries TRBV29-1 and TRBJ2-3; possibly TRBD2 for D (5 bases). CDR3 length equals 15 residues. Trimming took 4 bases from V and 4 from J, leaving 18 bases between them. From germline, CDR1 is SQVTM and CDR2 ANQGSEA. CDR3 loop: CSVALVGVRADTQYF. The CDR3 nucleotides are TGCAGCGTTGCCCTAGTGGGAGTTAGAGCAGATACGCAGTATTTT.

As for this clonotype: Germline and junction disagree at one end, which may indicate a read error. The V gene is TRBV11-3, the J gene TRBJ2-3; D unclear. Germline-derived CDR1 and CDR2 are SGHNT and YENEEA. The CDR3 contains 16 residues. The CDR3, as DNA: TGTGCCAGCAGCTTAGGACGGCTGGAGAGTGCAGGTACGCAGTACTTT. It encodes CASSLGRLESAGTQYF.

V is TRBV29-1 and J is TRBJ1-2; D gene ambiguous. The CDR3 is 14 residues long. V lost 4 bases, J lost 6 bases, and 18 bases lay in between. Germline-derived CDR1 and CDR2 are SQVTM and ANQGSEA. The CDR3 reads CSVGRDHSQHGYTF. CDR3 nucleotide sequence: TGCAGCGTTGGACGGGATCATAGCCAGCATGGCTACACCTTC. The full variable domain, completed using reference TRBV29-1 and TRBJ1-2, is SAVISQKPSRDICQRGTSLTIQCQVDSQVTMMFWYRQQPGQSLTLIATANQGSEATYESGFVIDKFPISRPNLTFSTLTVSNMSPEDSSIYLCSVGRDHSQHGYTFGSGTRLTVV.

A note on this clonotype: The germline gene is not matched at one end of the junction; a read error may be the cause. The gene calls are TRBV28 and TRBJ2-7; D not resolved. Germline-derived CDR1 and CDR2 are MDHEN and SYDVKM. This CDR3 comprises 17 residues. DNA of the CDR3: TGTGCCAGCAGTTGGAGCTTCTGGGAAACGGTCTCCTACGAGCACTACTTC. Amino acids: CASSWSFWETVSYEHYF. The full variable domain, completed using reference TRBV28 and TRBJ2-7, is DVKVTQSSRYLVKRTGEKVFLECVQDMDHENMFWYRQDPGLGLRLIYFSYDVKMKEKGDIPEGYSVSREKKERFSLILESASTNQTSMYLCASSWSFWETVSYEHYFGPGTRLTVT.

Points on this clonotype: Germline is not matched at one junction end, which may reflect a read error. This CDR3 is CVSRTSGDTGELFF. The DNA for the CDR3 is TGTGTCAGCCGGACTAGCGGGGACACCGGGGAGCTGTTTTTT. V gene TRBV6-4 combines with J gene TRBJ2-2, with 12 bases identical to TRBD2. The CDR3 is made up of 14 amino acids. Germline values: CDR1 MRHNA, CDR2 SNTAGT.

This clonotype was seen a single time. J is TRBJ1-2 and V is TRBV6-1; D is undetermined. Germline V gene lookup returns CDR1 MNHNS and CDR2 SASEGT. With 7 bases removed from V and 1 base from J, the gap between germline ends came to 19 bases. CDR3 size: 16 residues. This CDR3 reads CASNPVNPELNYGYTF. DNA for the CDR3: TGTGCCAGCAACCCGGTAAATCCAGAACTTAACTATGGCTACACCTTC.

In the case of this clonotype: This sequence may be a read error, since a much larger clone differs from it by one base. The J gene is TRBJ2-3, the V gene TRBV6-4; 7 bases fit TRBD2. In germline, CDR1 is MRHNA, CDR2 SNTAGT. The CDR3 loop spans 15 amino acids. DNA for the CDR3: TGTGACAGCAGTCGAAGTAGCGGGAGCACAGATACGCAGTATTTT. As protein: CDSSRSSGSTDTQYF.

The V and J genes are TRBV29-1 and TRBJ2-7; possible D gene TRBD2, 6 bases. The CDR3 has 17 residues. Deletions cut 0 bases from V and 5 bases from J, with 23 bases between. The germline gives CDR1 SQVTM, CDR2 ANQGSEA. The CDR3 nucleotides are TGCAGCGTTGAAGAACCGAGACTAGTGGGAGTGAACAACGAGCAGTACTTC. This codes for CSVEEPRLVGVNNEQYF.

The chain combines TRBV6-6 with TRBJ2-7; 10 nucleotides align to TRBD1. The end of the DNA aligns better with TRBJ2-1, so the J call may be wrong. This CDR3 has 17 amino acids. CDR1 MNHNY and CDR2 SVGAGI come from the germline V gene (reference sequence). CDR3 protein: CASTYTLPGQGKYEQFF. The CDR3 DNA sequence: TGTGCCAGCACTTATACTCTTCCGGGACAGGGGAAATACGAGCAGTTCTTC.

The rearrangement uses TRBV30 and TRBJ2-7; D remains unclear. Germline CDR1 GTSNPN, CDR2 SVGIG (reference sequence). Deletions cut 3 bases from V and 3 bases from J, with 15 bases between. This CDR3 comprises 14 residues. The CDR3 DNA sequence: TGTGCCTGGAGCCTCGGTCCACTAAACTACGAGCAGTACTTC. It translates to CAWSLGPLNYEQYF.

As concerns this clonotype: One end of the junction fails to match germline, which may point to a read error. The chain couples TRBV28 to TRBJ2-1; perhaps D is TRBD1 or TRBD2 (7 bases each). Per the germline V gene, CDR1 is MDHEN and CDR2 is SYDVKM. The CDR3 contains 18 residues. The CDR3 here is CVSSLFRGGFFTPKEQFF. The CDR3 DNA reads TGTGTCAGCAGTTTATTCAGGGGGGGCTTTTTTACACCGAAAGAGCAGTTCTTC. Full variable domain (missing parts from reference TRBV28 and TRBJ2-1): DVKVTQSSRYLVKRTGEKVFLECVQDMDHENMFWYRQDPGLGLRLIYFSYDVKMKEKGDIPEGYSVSREKKERFSLILESASTNQTSMYLCVSSLFRGGFFTPKEQFFGPGTRLTVL.

A note on this clonotype: An end of the junction differs from the germline gene, which may be a read error. The J gene is TRBJ2-5, the V gene TRBV5-4; D tentatively fits TRBD1 or TRBD2 (5 bases each). This CDR3 is built from 16 residues. Germline lookup yields CDR1 SGHNT and CDR2 YYREEE (reference sequence). The CDR3 DNA follows: TGTGTCAGCAGCCTCCAGGGCGCCGGGACCCAAAAGACCCAGTACTTC. Translation gives CVSSLQGAGTQKTQYF.

As regards this clonotype: A much larger clone is a single base away; this may be a read error. The chain combines TRBV24-1 with TRBJ2-3; 8 nucleotides match TRBD2. The CDR3 covers 16 residues. Germline V CDR1 and CDR2: KGHDR, SFDVKD. The CDR3 loop reads CVTSEPGLGGTDTQYF. Here the CDR3 DNA reads TGTGTCACCAGTGAACCGGGACTAGGCGGCACAGATACGCAGTATTTT.

The sample holds many counts of this clonotype. The chain carries TRBV7-9 and TRBJ2-1; D gene ambiguous. The CDR3 is made up of 14 amino acids. The V gene's germline CDR1 is SEHNR and CDR2 FQNEAQ (reference sequence). Trimming pared 5 bases from V and 6 bases from J, leaving 14 bases between. For the CDR3, the DNA is TGTGCCAGCAGCGGCTACGGCTCATTCAATGAGCAGTTCTTC. Its protein is CASSGYGSFNEQFF.

This chain uses TRBV12-3 or TRBV12-4 with TRBJ2-2, with 7 nucleotides matching TRBD2. The length of the CDR3 is 13 residues. This CDR3 reads CDGEAGYTGELFF. The CDR3 nucleotides read TGTGACGGCGAAGCGGGGTACACCGGGGAGCTGTTTTTT.

This clonotype has more than one count but fewer than ten. The junction shows a germline mismatch at one end, possibly a read error. The J gene is TRBJ2-2, the V gene TRBV5-1; either TRBD1 or TRBD2 may fit D (6 bases each). Germline assignment: CDR1 SGHRS and CDR2 YFSETQ. The CDR3 totals 16 residues. CDR3 in DNA: TGCACCAGCAGCGCCAGTGGTGGGGGGCGCACCGGGGAGCTGTTTTTT. It specifies CTSSASGGGRTGELFF. Full variable domain (rest looked up from reference TRBV5-1 and TRBJ2-2): KAGVTQTPRYLIKTRGQQVTLSCSPISGHRSVSWYQQTPGQGLQFLFEYFSETQRNKGNFPGRFSGRQFSNSRSEMNVSTLELGDSALYLCTSSASGGGRTGELFFGEGSRLTVL.

A word on this clonotype: A much larger clonotype is one base distant, so this may be a read error. The V call is TRBV29-1, the J call TRBJ2-7; D may match TRBD1 or TRBD2 (5 bases each). Trimming shortened V by 4 bases and J by 0 bases, and 13 bases separated the two germline ends. This CDR3 region has 14 residues. Germline V lookup: CDR1 SQVTM, CDR2 ANQGSEA. DNA of the CDR3: TGCAGCGTTGGAGGGACGGGGAACTCCTACGAGCAGTACTTC. It translates to CSVGGTGNSYEQYF.